The source of this TCR beta chain is a study of shared clonotypes between healthy human individuals. Study overall: Researchers assigned three CD4 naive, three CD4 memory, two CD8 naive and one CD8 memory plate to each donor.

The donors, healthy adults who were HIV-negative, had experienced no recent acute infections or vaccinations. V lost 7 bases and J 0 bases, leaving 9 bases between the germline ends. Germline CDR1 is SNHLY and CDR2 is FYNNEI. This CDR3 is 14 amino acids long. Generated by immunoSEQ multiplex PCR, the TCRdb table keeps only in-frame clones and is missing some. This sample has under 2.5 million clones, with around 90% found just once. The sequence was collected from a man in his late teens or twenties in good health. Some clones in this sample may be carry-over from other donors' samples. This chain joins TRBV2 and TRBJ2-2, with D possibly TRBD1 on 5 matching bases. Sample: naive CD4+ T cells from PBMCs. The subset here: CD45RA+ positively selected. The CDR3 spells CASKTVANTGELFF. DNA for the CDR3: TGTGCCAGCAAGACAGTCGCGAACACCGGGGAGCTGTTTTTT.